Below, one T cell receptor beta chain is given with its context. Antigen specificity is unknown. One end of the junction does not line up with germline, which may come from a read error. TCR beta cDNA libraries included unique molecular identifiers. Yield was 450,000 to 650,000 cDNA molecules from roughly 0.93 to 9.6 million T cells. TCRdb processed the PCR reads anew with MiXCR; each CDR3 protein has one entry. The table lists roughly 200,000 distinct CDR3 sequences, 29% of them singletons. This sample stems from a study of post-analysis software for immune sequencing data. At the level of the study: The cohort encompassed relapsing-remitting, secondary progressive and progressive-relapsing multiple sclerosis disease courses.

CDR1 and CDR2 (germline): MNHEY, SMNVEV (reference sequence). This CDR3 has 15 amino acids. Notes on the study in general: There were about five TRBV segments more frequent in patients than controls, and TRBV5-6, TRBV5-1 and TRBV20-1 were among them.

The chain combines TRBV27 with TRBJ2-7, with D perhaps TRBD2 (5 bases). The receptor was derived from a girl aged 2-17 years with multiple sclerosis. The source material was blood. Written as DNA, the CDR3 is TGTGCCAGCAGTGAGGTCGGGCGGGCGGGCTACGCGCAGTACTTC. Translating gives CASSEVGRAGYAQYF.